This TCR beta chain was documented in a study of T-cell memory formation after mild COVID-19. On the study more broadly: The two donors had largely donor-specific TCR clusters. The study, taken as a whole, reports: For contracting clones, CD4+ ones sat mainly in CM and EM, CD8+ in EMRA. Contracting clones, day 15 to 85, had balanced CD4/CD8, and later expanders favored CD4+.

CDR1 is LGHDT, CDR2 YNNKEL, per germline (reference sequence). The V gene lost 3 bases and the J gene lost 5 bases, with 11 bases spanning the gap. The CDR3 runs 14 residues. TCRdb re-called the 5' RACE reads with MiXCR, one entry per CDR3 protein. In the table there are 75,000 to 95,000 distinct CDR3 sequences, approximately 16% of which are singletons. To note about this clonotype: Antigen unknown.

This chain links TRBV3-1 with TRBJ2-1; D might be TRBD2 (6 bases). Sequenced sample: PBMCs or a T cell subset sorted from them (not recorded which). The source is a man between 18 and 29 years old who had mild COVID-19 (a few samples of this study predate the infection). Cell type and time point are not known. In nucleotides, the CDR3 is TGTGCCAGCAGCCATACTAGCCGCGACAATGAGCAGTTCTTC. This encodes CASSHTSRDNEQFF.